The 32 T cell receptor beta chains below all came from one sample that was sequenced in a study of T cells after yellow fever vaccination. Each CDR3 protein gets one entry after TCRdb re-called the 5' RACE reads with MiXCR. The sample lists a few hundred thousand distinct CDR3 sequences; roughly 6.8% were seen once. Specimen: PBMCs, collected about 41 days after the first yellow fever vaccination. The source is a man aged 18 to 35 who received the YFV17D yellow fever vaccine.

The V and J genes are TRBV7-9 and TRBJ2-1, with 10 nucleotides matching TRBD2. The germline gives CDR1 SEHNR, CDR2 FQNEAQ (reference sequence). The CDR3 covers 16 residues. Unmatched junction bases numbered 11, after V lost 2 bases and J lost 10 bases. CDR3 region: CASSLRGSGGAREQFF. The CDR3 bases are TGTGCCAGCAGCTTACGAGGGAGCGGGGGGGCCCGAGAGCAGTTCTTC.

This clonotype occurred many times. DNA for the CDR3: TGTGCCAGCAGTTTATGGGGACAGAGCACAGATACGCAGTATTTT. This gives the protein CASSLWGQSTDTQYF. The chain combines TRBV27 with TRBJ2-3; TRBD1 agrees at 7 bases. The CDR3 contains 15 residues. Trimming cost V 1 base and J 0 bases; bases outside gene matches: 1. The germline V gene has CDR1 MNHEY and CDR2 SMNVEV (reference sequence).

This clonotype was recorded many times. This chain uses TRBV5-6 with TRBJ2-1; no clear D gene. There are 13 residues in the CDR3. V was cut by 1 base and J by 4 bases, with 6 bases left in between. The V gene's germline CDR1 is SGHDT and CDR2 YYEEEE. CDR3 nucleotides: TGTGCCAGCAGCTTGTCCAGGTACAATGAGCAGTTCTTC. Its translation is CASSLSRYNEQFF.

This clonotype was picked up a small number of times. V gene TRBV18 combines with J gene TRBJ1-1; a weak D match, TRBD1 (5 bases). V gave up 3 bases and J gave up 1 base, with 9 bases separating them. CDR3 length: 14 amino acids. Looked up from germline, CDR1 is KGHSH and CDR2 is LQKENI. Written as DNA, the CDR3 is TGTGCCAGCTCACCGCTTACAGGGAACACTGAAGCTTTCTTT. It yields the protein CASSPLTGNTEAFF. Looking up the rest from reference TRBV18 and TRBJ1-1 gives the full variable domain: NAGVMQNPRHLVRRRGQEARLRCSPMKGHSHVYWYRQLPEEGLKFMVYLQKENIIDESGMPKERFSAEFPKEGPSILRIQQVVRGDSAAYFCASSPLTGNTEAFFGQGTRLTVV.

The CDR3 nucleotides are TGTGCCAGCAGTTTAGGGGGTCGGTCACCCCTCCACTTT. Encoded protein: CASSLGGRSPLHF. J is TRBJ1-6 and V is TRBV12-3 or TRBV12-4; the D is unclear. There are 13 residues in the CDR3. Trimming took off 1 base at V and 10 bases at J, with 8 bases between the two ends.

This clonotype was found many times. This chain links TRBV20-1 with TRBJ1-5, with 10 nucleotides matching TRBD1. The CDR3 is made up of 15 amino acids. Looked up from germline, CDR1 is DFQATT and CDR2 is SNEGSKA (reference sequence). V dropped 7 bases and J dropped 2; count of bases not matched to a gene: 8. CDR3 protein: CSVVRDRGGNQPQHF. The CDR3 DNA reads as TGCAGTGTTGTCCGGGACAGGGGAGGCAATCAGCCCCAGCATTTT.

This clonotype came up many times. V is TRBV5-1 and J is TRBJ2-1; D perhaps matches TRBD2 (5 bases). This CDR3 contains 13 residues. Per germline, CDR1 SGHRS and CDR2 YFSETQ. V was clipped by 4 bases and J by 8 bases, with 13 bases between them. The CDR3 bases are TGCGCCAGCAGCGCCGGGGATAGGCATGAGCAGTTCTTC. Its translation: CASSAGDRHEQFF.

Ten or more counts support this clonotype. The CDR3 region has the DNA TGTGCCAGCAGCGACGACGGTCACGAGACCCAGTACTTC. It translates to CASSDDGHETQYF. J is TRBJ2-5 and V is TRBV9; D uncertain. V shed 3 bases and J shed 5 bases, with 11 bases lying between them. The length of the CDR3 is 13 residues. Germline V lookup: CDR1 SGDLS, CDR2 YYNGEE.

The V gene is TRBV6-5, the J gene TRBJ1-2; D might be TRBD1 (6 bases). The germline gives CDR1 MNHEY, CDR2 SVGAGI. The CDR3 has 13 amino acids. V lost 4 bases to trimming and J lost 8 bases, with 14 bases between them. The CDR3 DNA sequence: TGTGCCAGCAGTTTACCAGGGGTGGGGGGCTACACCTTC. Protein product: CASSLPGVGGYTF.

This clonotype showed up just a few times. The chain joins TRBV7-2 to TRBJ2-3, with 7 bases matching TRBD2. Trimming took 1 base from V and 0 from J; bases not matched to a gene: 4. In germline, CDR1 is SGHTA, CDR2 FQGNSA. The CDR3 contains 16 residues. In DNA, the CDR3 is TGTGCCAGCAGCTTAGGACCTAGCGGTAGCACAGATACGCAGTATTTT. It yields the protein CASSLGPSGSTDTQYF.

This clonotype was counted only a few times. This chain joins TRBV10-3 and TRBJ2-2; D is possibly TRBD1 or TRBD2 (5 bases each). Germline V gene sequence: CDR1 ENHRY, CDR2 SYGVKD. Trimming removed 11 bases from V and 5 bases from J, with 18 bases in between. The CDR3 covers 14 residues. CDR3 sequence: CAAWGEGRTGELFF. CDR3 nucleotide sequence: TGTGCCGCCTGGGGAGAGGGACGGACCGGGGAGCTGTTTTTT.

This chain links TRBV2 with TRBJ2-5, with a tentative D call TRBD2 (7 bases). Trimming shortened V by 7 bases and J by 5 bases, and 17 bases separated the two germline ends. This CDR3 contains 14 residues. Germline V gene lookup returns CDR1 SNHLY and CDR2 FYNNEI. For the CDR3, the DNA is TGTGCCAGCAATGATCGGGGGGCCCATGAGACCCAGTACTTC. Translation gives CASNDRGAHETQYF.

This clonotype has more than one count but fewer than ten. V gene TRBV6-1 combines with J gene TRBJ2-1, with TRBD1 matching over 7 bases. The germline gives CDR1 MNHNS, CDR2 SASEGT. The CDR3 has 13 amino acids. The V segment lost 8 bases and the J segment 10 bases; nucleotides outside the gene matches: 11. CDR3 sequence: CASVRQGVEEQFF. In nucleotides, the CDR3 is TGTGCCAGCGTAAGACAGGGTGTGGAGGAGCAGTTCTTC.

The chain recombines TRBV5-1 with TRBJ1-6, with TRBD1 identical over 9 bases. Germline CDR1 reads SGHRS; CDR2 reads YFSETQ. Trimming took 1 base from V and 0 from J; bases not matched to a gene: 2. The CDR3 has 17 residues. The CDR3 region is CASSLQTGGSYNSPLHF. For the CDR3, the DNA is TGCGCCAGCAGCTTGCAGACAGGGGGCTCCTATAATTCACCCCTCCACTTT.

The chain recombines TRBV29-1 with TRBJ2-7; tentatively, D is TRBD2 (5 bases). Trimming cost V 6 bases and J 5 bases, with 23 bases left between them. Germline CDR1 reads SQVTM; CDR2 reads ANQGSEA. This CDR3 is built from 15 residues. CDR3 amino acids: CSVRIGGGGLDEQYV. CDR3 nucleotides: TGCAGCGTGAGGATAGGTGGAGGCGGTCTCGACGAGCAGTACGTC.

The chain couples TRBV7-9 to TRBJ2-5, with TRBD2 as a possible D gene (6 bases). CDR3 length equals 15 residues. Germline CDR1 reads SEHNR; CDR2 reads FQNEAQ (reference sequence). Deletions cut 0 bases from V and 4 bases from J, with 12 bases between. CDR3 region: CASSLASLGGETQYF. CDR3 bases: TGTGCCAGCAGCTTAGCGTCACTGGGGGGAGAGACCCAGTACTTC. The full variable domain, its missing parts supplied by reference TRBV7-9 and TRBJ2-5, is DTGVSQNPRHKITKRGQNVTFRCDPISEHNRLYWYRQTLGQGPEFLTYFQNEAQLEKSRLLSDRFSAERPKGSFSTLEIQRTEQGDSAMYLCASSLASLGGETQYFGPGTRLLVL.

J is TRBJ2-3 and V is TRBV5-4; D tentatively fits TRBD1 or TRBD2 (5 bases each). Trimming pared 6 bases from V and 0 bases from J, leaving 11 bases between. CDR1 is SGHNT and CDR2 is YYREEE in the germline V gene (reference sequence). The CDR3 covers 14 residues. The CDR3 DNA follows: TGTGCCAGCAACTTTGGGGGTAGCACAGATACGCAGTATTTT. The encoded protein is CASNFGGSTDTQYF. The variable domain in full, completed from reference TRBV5-4 and TRBJ2-3, reads ETGVTQSPTHLIKTRGQQVTLRCSSQSGHNTVSWYQQALGQGPQFIFQYYREEENGRGNFPPRFSGLQFPNYSSELNVNALELDDSALYLCASNFGGSTDTQYFGPGTRLTVL.

This clonotype was seen a handful of times. The J gene is TRBJ2-5, the V gene TRBV11-2; a possible D gene is TRBD2 (7 bases). Germline values: CDR1 SGHAT, CDR2 FQNNGV. CDR3 length: 14 amino acids. The V end was cut by 1 base, the J end by 5 bases, with 11 bases between. CDR3: CASSLVGGPETQYF. The DNA of the CDR3 is TGTGCCAGCAGCTTAGTCGGGGGGCCCGAGACCCAGTACTTC.

The genes are TRBV7-9 and TRBJ2-1, with D perhaps matching TRBD2 (6 bases). CDR1 is SEHNR, CDR2 FQNEAQ, per germline (reference sequence). The CDR3 sequence is 11 residues long. V lost 5 bases and J 9 bases, leaving 8 bases between the germline ends. The DNA for the CDR3 is TGTGCCAGCAGCCCGGGGGTTGAGCAGTTCTTC. It translates to CASSPGVEQFF. The entire variable domain, with the rest obtained from reference TRBV7-9 and TRBJ2-1, is as follows: DTGVSQNPRHKITKRGQNVTFRCDPISEHNRLYWYRQTLGQGPEFLTYFQNEAQLEKSRLLSDRFSAERPKGSFSTLEIQRTEQGDSAMYLCASSPGVEQFFGPGTRLTVL.

This clonotype was counted ten times or more. The chain recombines TRBV28 with TRBJ2-7; 7 bases agree with TRBD1. CDR3 length: 14 amino acids. Germline V gene data show CDR1 as MDHEN and CDR2 as SYDVKM. With V trimmed by 4 bases and J by 1 base, 4 bases remained unmatched. The CDR3 nucleotides read TGTGCCAGCAGTTCCGGGACAGAGTCCTACGAGCAGTACGTC. Translated, it gives CASSSGTESYEQYV.

This clonotype occurred a few times. This chain links TRBV29-1 with TRBJ2-3; 9 positions match TRBD1. CDR3 length equals 13 residues. Looked up from germline, CDR1 is SQVTM and CDR2 is ANQGSEA. V lost 6 bases and J lost 6; bases outside the gene matches: 7. The CDR3, as DNA: TGCAGCGTGGGGACAGGGTCCCGGGATACGCAGTATTTT. Translating gives CSVGTGSRDTQYF.

This chain uses TRBV12-3 or TRBV12-4 with TRBJ2-5; D might be TRBD1 or TRBD2, each matching 5 bases. V was trimmed by 6 bases and J by 5 bases, leaving 13 bases between them. There are 13 residues in the CDR3. The CDR3 bases are TGTGCCAGCAGCAAACCGGGACGCGAGACCCAGTACTTC. Translation gives CASSKPGRETQYF.

The table lists this clonotype with a few counts. The DNA for the CDR3 is TGTGCCCCCTTTAGCAATCAGCCCCAGCATTTT. It is translated as CAPFSNQPQHF. The J gene is TRBJ1-5, the V gene TRBV6-7, with no clear D. TRBV6-7 is annotated as an ORF whose role is uncertain. The V end was cut by 11 bases, the J end by 0 bases, with 5 bases between. This CDR3 has 11 residues.

This clonotype was counted a few times. This chain joins TRBV28 and TRBJ2-7; tentatively, D is TRBD1 (5 bases). V was cut by 2 bases and J by 2 bases, with 7 bases left in between. Germline-derived CDR1 and CDR2 are MDHEN and SYDVKM. CDR3 size: 13 residues. CDR3 amino acids: CASSLQGTYEQYV. The CDR3 nucleotides read TGTGCCAGCAGTTTACAGGGTACCTACGAGCAGTACGTC.

The chain joins TRBV6-5 to TRBJ2-7, with D tentatively TRBD2 (5 bases). Trimming pared 0 bases from V and 5 bases from J, leaving 20 bases between. CDR3 size: 17 residues. Germline values: CDR1 MNHEY, CDR2 SVGAGI. Written as DNA, the CDR3 is TGTGCCAGCAGTTACTCCCGGGGAACCGCCCTTTCCCACGAGCAGTACTTC. As protein: CASSYSRGTALSHEQYF.

The chain combines TRBV7-6 with TRBJ1-2, with 8 bases fitting TRBD1. Germline V gives CDR1 SGHVS, CDR2 FNYEAQ. Trimming took 2 bases from V and 4 from J; bases not matched to a gene: 6. The CDR3 runs to 15 residues. CDR3 sequence reads: CASSLTGTGSYGYTF. CDR3 coding DNA: TGTGCCAGCAGCTTAACCGGGACAGGATCCTATGGCTACACCTTC.

Only a few counts were recorded for this clonotype. The chain employs TRBV6-2 or TRBV6-3 and TRBJ2-7, with 8 bases that match TRBD2. CDR1 and CDR2 from the germline V gene are MNHEY and SVGEGT. This CDR3 contains 13 residues. V was clipped by 5 bases and J by 5 bases; unmatched bases: 5. The CDR3 coding sequence is TGTGCCAGCAGTGGGACTAGAGCCCACGAGCAGTACTTC. This translates into CASSGTRAHEQYF.

This clonotype came up many times. The V and J genes are TRBV7-2 and TRBJ1-4; D ambiguous. The CDR3 spans 14 residues. CDR1 and CDR2 (germline): SGHTA, FQGNSA. With 4 bases removed from V and 5 bases from J, the gap between germline ends came to 11 bases. The DNA of the CDR3 is TGTGCCAGCAGCTCCCGGACGGGCAATGAAAAACTGTTTTTT. This translates into CASSSRTGNEKLFF.

This clonotype has just a few counts. The chain has TRBV7-7 and TRBJ2-1; no clear D. The V and J ends lost 1 base and 5 bases respectively, with 12 bases between them. Germline assignment: CDR1 SSHAT and CDR2 FNYEAQ (reference sequence). The length of the CDR3 is 15 residues. The CDR3 DNA reads TGTGCCAGCAGCTTAGGAAATACCAAGAACAATGAGCAGTTCTTC. Protein sequence: CASSLGNTKNNEQFF.

The chain is built from TRBV7-9 and TRBJ2-5, with 7 bases matching TRBD2. V was pared by 8 bases and J by 2 bases, with 8 bases of the junction left unmatched. From germline, CDR1 is SEHNR and CDR2 FQNEAQ (reference sequence). The CDR3 has 14 amino acids. CDR3 loop: CASARAGRQETQYF. Here the CDR3 DNA reads TGTGCCAGCGCTAGAGCGGGGAGGCAAGAGACCCAGTACTTC.

This clonotype was seen only a few times. V is TRBV27 and J is TRBJ2-1; D is perhaps TRBD2 (6 bases). The V and J ends lost 4 bases and 0 bases respectively, with 7 bases between them. The CDR3 consists of 14 residues. Per germline, CDR1 MNHEY and CDR2 SMNVEV (reference sequence). The CDR3 sequence: CASSWGVSYNEQFF. In DNA form, the CDR3 reads TGTGCCAGCAGTTGGGGGGTCTCCTACAATGAGCAGTTCTTC.

This clonotype was detected a few times. This chain connects TRBV7-2 to TRBJ1-2, with D unclear. Germline CDR1 and CDR2: SGHTA and FQGNSA. Trimming took 5 bases from V and 4 from J, leaving 11 bases between them. This CDR3 has 13 residues. CDR3 bases: TGTGCCAGCAGCCCAGACGCCCTCTATGGCTACACCTTC. Its protein product is CASSPDALYGYTF.